What follows are 25 T cell receptor beta chains derived from one specimen sequenced in a study of T-cell reconstitution after alpha-beta-depleted transplantation in children. Unique molecular identifiers were built into the TCRbeta library. TCRdb reprocessed the PCR reads via MiXCR and lists one record per CDR3 protein. This sample has some 340,000 distinct CDR3 sequences; 10% occur once, and the top ten carry around 2.3%. The material sequenced was PBMCs from the stem cell graft donor, taken from the stem cell graft. These receptors were taken from a human donor who donated a stem cell graft to a child with acute lymphoblastic leukemia.

This clonotype has a handful of counts. This rearrangement joins TRBV28 to TRBJ2-1, with 9 nucleotides matching TRBD1. CDR3 length equals 15 residues. The germline CDR1 and CDR2 sequences are MDHEN and SYDVKM. With 6 bases clipped from V and 8 bases from J, the junction kept 11 bases outside the gene matches. The CDR3 sequence is CASSYRGRRVHEQFF. The CDR3 DNA reads TGTGCCAGCAGCTACAGGGGGCGTCGCGTCCATGAGCAGTTCTTC.

Only a few counts were recorded for this clonotype. The chain joins TRBV18 to TRBJ1-1, with D tentatively TRBD1 (5 bases). The CDR3 runs 16 residues. Germline V gene sequence: CDR1 KGHSH, CDR2 LQKENI. V was clipped by 0 bases and J by 5 bases, with 16 bases between them. The CDR3 bases are TGTGCCAGCTCACCACCGCAACAGGCATTAGGGACTGAAGCTTTCTTT. Translating it yields CASSPPQQALGTEAFF.

This clonotype occurred a few times. The chain has TRBV4-3 and TRBJ2-3; 9 bases line up with TRBD2. The CDR3 has 17 residues. After removal of 3 bases from V and 2 bases from J, the junction contained 9 bases not matched to a gene. Germline CDR1 LGHNA, CDR2 YSLEER. CDR3 coding DNA: TGCGCCAGCAGCCAGTCATCTAGCGGGACCTTCACAGATACGCAGTATTTT. This sequence encodes CASSQSSSGTFTDTQYF.

This clonotype was seen ten or more times. This CDR3 is CSARNSGRAQGNEQFF. CDR3 in DNA: TGCAGTGCTAGAAATAGCGGGAGGGCTCAAGGCAATGAGCAGTTCTTC. The V and J genes are TRBV20-1 and TRBJ2-1; 11 bases are a match to TRBD2. The CDR3 loop spans 16 amino acids. Germline CDR1 reads DFQATT; CDR2 reads SNEGSKA (reference sequence). The V and J ends lost 2 bases and 6 bases, in that order; junction bases with no gene match: 9.

The table lists this clonotype with many counts. The chain recombines TRBV27 with TRBJ1-1; maybe TRBD1 (6 bases). Trimming stripped 1 base from V and 1 base from J, with 10 bases between. The CDR3 length is 15 residues. Germline lookup yields CDR1 MNHEY and CDR2 SMNVEV (reference sequence). The chain's CDR3 is CASSLYGQQNTEAFF. The CDR3 DNA reads TGTGCCAGCAGTTTATATGGACAGCAGAACACTGAAGCTTTCTTT.

V and J are TRBV10-1 and TRBJ1-2; 10 bases are a match to TRBD1. V gave up 4 bases and J gave up 3 bases; unmatched junction bases: 5. Germline assignment: CDR1 WNHNN and CDR2 SYGVQD (reference sequence). This CDR3 has 15 amino acids. This CDR3 is CASSAGQGKDYGYTF. CDR3 DNA: TGCGCCAGCAGTGCGGGACAGGGGAAAGACTATGGCTACACCTTC.

The genes are TRBV18 and TRBJ1-1; D ambiguous. This CDR3 comprises 13 residues. Trimming took off 3 bases at V and 1 base at J, with 6 bases between the two ends. The germline V gene encodes CDR1 KGHSH and CDR2 LQKENI. The CDR3 DNA sequence: TGTGCCAGCTCACCCCACCAGAACACTGAAGCTTTCTTT. This encodes CASSPHQNTEAFF. Looking up the rest from reference TRBV18 and TRBJ1-1 gives the full variable domain: NAGVMQNPRHLVRRRGQEARLRCSPMKGHSHVYWYRQLPEEGLKFMVYLQKENIIDESGMPKERFSAEFPKEGPSILRIQQVVRGDSAAYFCASSPHQNTEAFFGQGTRLTVV.

This clonotype was counted ten times or more. One end of the junction is discordant with germline, which a read error may explain. This chain connects TRBV5-1 to TRBJ2-7; D is possibly TRBD1 (5 bases). Germline loops: CDR1 SGHRS, CDR2 YFSETQ. The CDR3 is 12 residues long. The CDR3 DNA follows: TGTGCCAGCAGCGACAGCTCCTACGAGCAGTACTTC. Translation: CASSDSSYEQYF.

This clonotype has at least ten counts. The chain has TRBV9 and TRBJ2-7; 8 bases map to TRBD2. The CDR3 has 14 amino acids. V shed 3 bases, J shed 1 base, and the junction held 3 bases outside the gene matches. Germline lookup yields CDR1 SGDLS and CDR2 YYNGEE. CDR3 bases: TGTGCCAGCAGCGGATTAGCGGGGTCCTACGAGCAGTACTTC. It yields the protein CASSGLAGSYEQYF.

The CDR3 loop reads CASSQGQGIFGEQFF. The CDR3 DNA sequence: TGTGCCAGCAGCCAGGGACAGGGTATCTTCGGTGAGCAGTTCTTC. V usage is TRBV3-1 and J usage is TRBJ2-1, with 9 bases that match TRBD1. Germline loops: CDR1 LGHDT, CDR2 YNNKEL (reference sequence). The CDR3 has 15 residues. J was trimmed by 9 bases and V by 3 bases; bases with no gene match: 9.

The chain links TRBV10-3 to TRBJ2-2, with TRBD2 matching over 7 bases. The CDR3 contains 20 residues. The J segment lost 1 base and the V segment lost 2 bases, leaving 16 bases of the junction unmatched. Per germline, CDR1 ENHRY and CDR2 SYGVKD. The CDR3 DNA sequence: TGTGCCATCAGTGAGGGCTCGTTTGTGGAGAAGCGGGAGAACACCGGGGAGCTGTTTTTT. It is translated as CAISEGSFVEKRENTGELFF.

The table lists this clonotype with many counts. The rearrangement links TRBV7-9 to TRBJ1-1; tentatively, D is TRBD1 (5 bases). CDR3 length equals 12 residues. Germline V gene sequence: CDR1 SEHNR, CDR2 FQNEAQ (reference sequence). V shed 5 bases and J shed 3 bases, with 7 bases lying between them. The CDR3 bases are TGTGCCAGCAGCCGAGGGGACACTGAAGCTTTCTTT. This sequence encodes CASSRGDTEAFF.

This clonotype was detected ten times or more. The chain has TRBV5-1 and TRBJ2-3; no clear D. This CDR3 has 12 residues. The V and J ends lost 0 bases and 5 bases respectively, with 4 bases between them. Per the germline V gene, CDR1 is SGHRS and CDR2 is YFSETQ. Written as DNA, the CDR3 is TGCGCCAGCAGCTTGGGAAGAGATACGCAGTATTTT. It translates to CASSLGRDTQYF.

This clonotype was observed at least ten times. The V gene is TRBV7-3, the J gene TRBJ2-3, with D unclear. Deletions cut 5 bases from V and 1 base from J, with 10 bases between. This CDR3 is 14 amino acids long. CDR1 and CDR2 (germline): SGHTA, FQGTGA. This chain's CDR3 is CASSATYGTDTQYF. CDR3 bases: TGTGCCAGCAGCGCTACCTACGGCACAGATACGCAGTATTTT.

This rearrangement joins TRBV19 to TRBJ1-1, with D perhaps TRBD1 (6 bases). Trimming removed 5 bases from V and 4 bases from J, with 11 bases in between. The CDR3 is 13 residues long. Germline V CDR1 and CDR2: LNHDA, SQIVND (reference sequence). Here the CDR3 DNA reads TGTGCCAGTAGTTTTTTAGGGGGCACTGAAGCTTTCTTT. Amino acids: CASSFLGGTEAFF. Full variable domain (missing parts from reference TRBV19 and TRBJ1-1): DGGITQSPKYLFRKEGQNVTLSCEQNLNHDAMYWYRQDPGQGLRLIYYSQIVNDFQKGDIAEGYSVSREKKESFPLTVTSAQKNPTAFYLCASSFLGGTEAFFGQGTRLTVV.

There are many counts of this clonotype. The chain joins TRBV29-1 to TRBJ2-1; D gene uncertain. The ends were cut back, 3 bases at V and 8 bases at J, with 20 bases in the middle. The germline V gene encodes CDR1 SQVTM and CDR2 ANQGSEA. The CDR3 spans 15 residues. The CDR3 bases are TGCAGCGTTGATGGTAGTGAGTACGGGTGGGATGAGCAGTTCTTC. Its translation is CSVDGSEYGWDEQFF.

This clonotype has ten or more counts. This sequence joins TRBV4-1 and TRBJ2-7; possibly TRBD2 for D (5 bases). The germline V and J ends were trimmed by 1 base and 3 bases, with 7 bases remaining between them. Looked up from germline, CDR1 is MGHRA and CDR2 is YSYEKL. This CDR3 has 13 amino acids. The CDR3 DNA reads TGCGCCAGCAGCCAAGCCAGCGGCTACGAGCAGTACTTC. Its protein product is CASSQASGYEQYF.

The V call is TRBV14, the J call TRBJ1-1; no clear D gene. This CDR3 has 16 amino acids. Germline V gives CDR1 SGHDN, CDR2 FVKESK. With 0 bases removed from V and 1 base from J, the gap between germline ends came to 12 bases. CDR3 region: CASSQETASPNTEAFF. Here the CDR3 DNA reads TGTGCCAGCAGCCAAGAAACAGCAAGTCCGAACACTGAAGCTTTCTTT.

The chain joins TRBV18 to TRBJ2-3; the D is unclear. V lost 3 bases and J 2 bases, leaving 9 bases between the germline ends. The germline CDR1 and CDR2 sequences are KGHSH and LQKENI. The CDR3 has 14 residues. DNA for the CDR3: TGTGCCAGCTCACCTCCGACAAACACAGATACGCAGTATTTT. It yields the protein CASSPPTNTDTQYF.

J is TRBJ2-3 and V is TRBV18; D is tentatively TRBD1 or TRBD2 (6 bases each). Trimming pared 3 bases from V and 4 bases from J, leaving 8 bases between. CDR3 length: 13 amino acids. Germline values: CDR1 KGHSH, CDR2 LQKENI. This CDR3 reads CASSPGGPDTQYF. The CDR3 DNA follows: TGTGCCAGCTCACCTGGGGGGCCAGATACGCAGTATTTT.

The rearrangement uses TRBV29-1 and TRBJ1-1; D remains unclear. This CDR3 contains 13 residues. Germline V CDR1 and CDR2: SQVTM, ANQGSEA. V was cut by 6 bases and J by 4 bases, with 15 bases left in between. This chain's CDR3 is CSVPSRVGTEAFF. Here the CDR3 DNA reads TGCAGCGTCCCCTCTCGGGTGGGCACTGAAGCTTTCTTT.

This clonotype was seen more than once but under ten times. The rearrangement uses TRBV27 and TRBJ2-2, with D perhaps TRBD1 or TRBD2 (5 bases each). The CDR3 has 17 amino acids. Germline lookup yields CDR1 MNHEY and CDR2 SMNVEV (reference sequence). V lost 2 bases, J lost 6 bases, and 19 bases lay in between. The CDR3 sequence: CASSLKWGWVMAGELFF. The CDR3 DNA follows: TGTGCCAGCAGTTTAAAATGGGGGTGGGTTATGGCCGGGGAGCTGTTTTTT.

This chain links TRBV24-1 with TRBJ2-3; D remains ambiguous. V was cut by 6 bases and J by 2 bases, with 11 bases left in between. The germline V gene encodes CDR1 KGHDR and CDR2 SFDVKD. The CDR3 length is 14 residues. This chain's CDR3 is CATSLQGNTDTQYF. CDR3 coding DNA: TGTGCCACCAGTTTACAAGGGAACACAGATACGCAGTATTTT.

This clonotype came up a few times. This rearrangement joins TRBV4-1 to TRBJ2-3; 9 bases map to TRBD2. V shed 2 bases, J shed 2 bases, and the junction held 11 bases outside the gene matches. The CDR3 is 18 residues long. Per the germline V gene, CDR1 is MGHRA and CDR2 is YSYEKL. The DNA for the CDR3 is TGCGCCAGCAGCCAAAGCTCTCTAGCGGGAATATACACAGATACGCAGTATTTT. It specifies CASSQSSLAGIYTDTQYF.

The chain has TRBV18 and TRBJ2-2; D may correspond to TRBD1 or TRBD2 (5 bases each). V lost 3 bases and J lost 6, with 8 bases in between. Germline V gene data show CDR1 as KGHSH and CDR2 as LQKENI. The CDR3 covers 13 residues. CDR3 protein: CASSPGVAGELFF. The CDR3 DNA sequence: TGTGCCAGCTCACCGGGGGTCGCCGGGGAGCTGTTTTTT.